These 26 T cell receptor beta chains originate from one sample sequenced in a study of OX40 agonist ivuxolimab in advanced cancers. The repertoire was sequenced with immunoSEQ multiplex PCR; TCRdb's copy has only in-frame clones and lacks some. The profile covers 65,000 to 95,000 clones, with about four fifths appearing a single time and less than 2.5% taken by the ten largest. The material sequenced was CD4+ or CD8+ T cells sorted from blood, taken in a trial of the OX40 agonist ivuxolimab. All receptors derive from an adult with an advanced solid tumor such as melanoma, head and neck, liver or kidney cancer.

The V and J genes are TRBV7-6 and TRBJ1-1; D gene ambiguous. Trimming removed 1 base from V and 4 bases from J, with 10 bases in between. Germline V gives CDR1 SGHVS, CDR2 FNYEAQ. The CDR3 has 14 amino acids. The DNA of the CDR3 is TGTGCCAGCAGCTTAGGGCCCGGTGGCACTGAAGCTTTCTTT. Amino acid sequence: CASSLGPGGTEAFF.

The chain combines TRBV15 with TRBJ2-6; no clear D gene. This CDR3 region has 15 residues. V lost 1 base, J lost 0 bases, and 4 bases lay in between. Germline V CDR1 and CDR2: LNHNV, YYDKDF (reference sequence). This CDR3 reads CATSRAASGANVLTF. As DNA, the CDR3 is TGTGCCACCAGCAGAGCGGCCTCTGGGGCCAACGTCCTGACTTTC.

This chain uses TRBV19 with TRBJ2-3; the D gene could be TRBD1 or TRBD2 (5 bases each). Germline CDR1 and CDR2: LNHDA and SQIVND (reference sequence). The CDR3 spans 14 residues. V lost 6 bases and J lost 6, with 16 bases in between. CDR3 residues: CASRRGGDADTQYF. In DNA, the CDR3 is TGTGCCAGTAGGAGGGGTGGTGACGCTGATACGCAGTATTTT. Looking up the rest from reference TRBV19 and TRBJ2-3 gives the full variable domain: DGGITQSPKYLFRKEGQNVTLSCEQNLNHDAMYWYRQDPGQGLRLIYYSQIVNDFQKGDIAEGYSVSREKKESFPLTVTSAQKNPTAFYLCASRRGGDADTQYFGPGTRLTVL.

The V call is TRBV10-1, the J call TRBJ1-3; 10 nucleotides align to TRBD1. This CDR3 has 17 amino acids. CDR1 is WNHNN, CDR2 SYGVQD, per germline (reference sequence). V dropped 10 bases and J dropped 8; count of bases not matched to a gene: 20. DNA for the CDR3: TGCGCCATCCGGGGGGTTTCGACCGGGACAGGGGTGGACACCATATATTTT. This encodes CAIRGVSTGTGVDTIYF.

The rearrangement links TRBV28 to TRBJ1-6, with D possibly TRBD1 on 6 matching bases. V dropped 7 bases and J dropped 6 bases, with 16 bases sitting between them. Per the germline V gene, CDR1 is MDHEN and CDR2 is SYDVKM. This CDR3 region has 15 residues. The CDR3 DNA is TGTGCCAGCATTACCCTGGGGGGCCCTAATTCACCCCTCCACTTT. Amino acids: CASITLGGPNSPLHF.

The gene calls are TRBV5-1 and TRBJ2-1, with 9 bases matching TRBD2. The CDR3 extends over 19 amino acids. Germline V CDR1 and CDR2: SGHRS, YFSETQ. V lost 0 bases and J lost 0; bases outside the gene matches: 10. The chain's CDR3 is CASSLVGASGVSSYNEQFF. CDR3 nucleotides: TGCGCCAGCAGCTTGGTGGGGGCTAGCGGGGTTAGCTCCTACAATGAGCAGTTCTTC. The variable domain in full, with the rest retrieved from reference TRBV5-1 and TRBJ2-1, is KAGVTQTPRYLIKTRGQQVTLSCSPISGHRSVSWYQQTPGQGLQFLFEYFSETQRNKGNFPGRFSGRQFSNSRSEMNVSTLELGDSALYLCASSLVGASGVSSYNEQFFGPGTRLTVL.

The V gene is TRBV7-3, the J gene TRBJ2-1, with 7 bases aligning to TRBD2. This CDR3 has 16 amino acids. The V gene's germline CDR1 is SGHTA and CDR2 FQGTGA. The junction had 5 bases not matched to a gene; V was cut back by 1 base and J by 2 bases. The CDR3 loop is CASSLNPGLAYNEQFF. The CDR3 bases are TGTGCCAGCAGCTTAAACCCCGGACTAGCCTACAATGAGCAGTTCTTC.

The rearrangement links TRBV10-1 to TRBJ1-2; a weak D match, TRBD1 (5 bases). Trimming removed 10 bases at V and 4 bases at J, with 16 bases between. CDR3 size: 13 residues. The germline CDR1 and CDR2 sequences are WNHNN and SYGVQD (reference sequence). CDR3: CATQRGSGYGYTF. CDR3 DNA: TGCGCCACCCAACGGGGGTCTGGCTATGGCTACACCTTC.

The V call is TRBV27, the J call TRBJ2-7, with 13 bases matching TRBD2. Germline V gives CDR1 MNHEY, CDR2 SMNVEV (reference sequence). This CDR3 comprises 16 residues. V lost 2 bases to trimming and J lost 0 bases; unmatched junction nucleotides: 1. CDR3 DNA: TGTGCCAGCAGTTTAAGGACTAGCGGGAGCTCCTACGAGCAGTACTTC. Its translation is CASSLRTSGSSYEQYF.

The rearrangement uses TRBV7-9 and TRBJ1-1; no clear D. The CDR3 sequence is 12 residues long. Trimming pared 1 base from V and 8 bases from J, leaving 8 bases between. Germline V gene sequence: CDR1 SEHNR, CDR2 FQNEAQ (reference sequence). The CDR3 region is CASSLVVPEAFF. CDR3 nucleotide sequence: TGTGCCAGCAGCTTAGTTGTCCCCGAAGCTTTCTTT.

The CDR3 nucleotides read TGTGCCAGCTCACCGGGACTAGCGGGAGGTGGTGGCCAGTACTTC. Its protein product is CASSPGLAGGGGQYF. The V gene is TRBV18, the J gene TRBJ2-5; the match to TRBD2 covers 15 bases. The V gene's germline CDR1 is KGHSH and CDR2 LQKENI. The CDR3 sequence is 15 residues long. V shed 3 bases, J shed 10 bases, and the junction held 6 bases outside the gene matches.

The gene calls are TRBV19 and TRBJ1-4; tentatively, D is TRBD1 (5 bases). The CDR3 has 17 residues. V was clipped by 9 bases and J by 3 bases, with 23 bases between them. Germline V gene data show CDR1 as LNHDA and CDR2 as SQIVND (reference sequence). The chain's CDR3 is CASGGDGLGVANEKLFF. CDR3 bases: TGTGCCAGCGGGGGGGACGGCCTAGGAGTGGCTAATGAAAAACTGTTTTTT.

This rearrangement joins TRBV28 to TRBJ2-3; 10 nucleotides align to TRBD1. This CDR3 has 15 amino acids. Trimming took 4 bases from V and 5 from J; bases not matched to a gene: 6. The V gene's germline CDR1 is MDHEN and CDR2 SYDVKM. The CDR3 DNA sequence: TGTGCCAGCAGTTCCCCGGGACAGGGGAGAGATACGCAGTATTTT. Its protein product is CASSSPGQGRDTQYF.

The rearrangement joins TRBV19 to TRBJ1-4; tentatively, D is TRBD1 (5 bases). Trimming took 5 bases from V and 6 from J, leaving 13 bases between them. Germline CDR1 is LNHDA and CDR2 is SQIVND (reference sequence). The length of the CDR3 is 14 residues. Written as DNA, the CDR3 is TGTGCCAGTAGTGATCGTGGGGCCGATGAAAAACTGTTTTTT. Protein sequence: CASSDRGADEKLFF.

CDR3 protein: CASSVGHVDTGELFF. In nucleotides, the CDR3 is TGTGCCAGCAGCGTAGGACACGTTGACACCGGGGAGCTGTTTTTT. The chain uses TRBV9 and TRBJ2-2, with unresolved D. V lost 0 bases and J 3 bases, leaving 9 bases between the germline ends. Germline values: CDR1 SGDLS, CDR2 YYNGEE. This CDR3 region has 15 residues.

The CDR3 DNA sequence: TGTGCCAGCAGCAGAGGCCCCCTCTACGAGCAGTACTTC. Translating it yields CASSRGPLYEQYF. The genes are TRBV7-2 and TRBJ2-7; D not resolved. The CDR3 length is 13 residues. Germline V lookup: CDR1 SGHTA, CDR2 FQGNSA. V lost 5 bases and J 3 bases, leaving 11 bases between the germline ends.

V gene TRBV6-6 combines with J gene TRBJ1-3; TRBD1 is a possible D gene (5 bases). Germline lookup yields CDR1 MNHNY and CDR2 SVGAGI (reference sequence). CDR3 size: 15 residues. V lost 5 bases to trimming and J lost 0 bases, with 11 bases between them. The CDR3 region is CASSPGPRSGNTIYF. The CDR3 bases are TGTGCCAGCAGTCCGGGACCGCGCTCTGGAAACACCATATATTTT.

The J gene is TRBJ1-5, the V gene TRBV5-3; D is uncertain. TRBV5-3 is marked as an open reading frame, function uncertain. V lost 0 bases to trimming and J lost 4 bases, with 14 bases between them. The CDR3 loop spans 16 amino acids. The chain's CDR3 is CARSLVPRWQNQPQHF. The CDR3 DNA reads TGTGCCAGAAGCTTGGTCCCTCGATGGCAGAATCAGCCCCAGCATTTT.

This clone was counted a few times. The rearrangement uses TRBV5-8 and TRBJ2-7; a possible D gene is TRBD1 (6 bases). CDR1 is SGHTS, CDR2 YDEGEE, per germline. The V gene lost 9 bases and the J gene lost 2 bases, with 18 bases spanning the gap. CDR3 length: 14 amino acids. DNA of the CDR3: TGTGCCACCACGAGAAGGGGGAGAGCCTACGAGCAGTACTTC. Its protein is CATTRRGRAYEQYF.

This chain links TRBV6-5 with TRBJ2-1; TRBD2 matches at 11 bases. The CDR3 covers 14 residues. J was trimmed by 6 bases and V by 8 bases; bases with no gene match: 6. CDR1 and CDR2 (germline): MNHEY, SVGAGI. The chain's CDR3 is CASHSGTSGNEQFF. Here the CDR3 DNA reads TGTGCCAGCCACAGCGGGACTAGCGGCAATGAGCAGTTCTTC.

V usage is TRBV28 and J usage is TRBJ1-5; tentatively, D is TRBD1 (6 bases). Germline-derived CDR1 and CDR2 are MDHEN and SYDVKM. The V end lost 2 bases, the J end lost 4 bases, and 9 bases lay between the germline ends. This CDR3 contains 14 residues. The CDR3 region is CASSLGQLNQPQHF. For the CDR3, the DNA is TGTGCCAGCAGTTTAGGACAGCTTAATCAGCCCCAGCATTTT.

The chain recombines TRBV11-2 with TRBJ2-7; 7 nucleotides line up with TRBD1. J was trimmed by 3 bases and V by 3 bases; bases with no gene match: 5. Germline V CDR1 and CDR2: SGHAT, FQNNGV. The CDR3 contains 14 residues. This chain's CDR3 is CASSFAGGDYEQYF. DNA of the CDR3: TGTGCCAGCAGCTTTGCAGGGGGAGACTACGAGCAGTACTTC.

V usage is TRBV4-2 and J usage is TRBJ2-2; the D gene is possibly TRBD1 (6 bases). This CDR3 contains 17 residues. With 5 bases removed from V and 2 bases from J, the gap between germline ends came to 18 bases. CDR1 is LGHNA, CDR2 YNFKEQ, per germline. Written as DNA, the CDR3 is TGTGCCAGCAGCTCCGGTACCGGGACATTTAACACCGGGGAGCTGTTTTTT. Amino acid sequence: CASSSGTGTFNTGELFF.

The chain combines TRBV28 with TRBJ2-7; D possibly corresponds to TRBD2 (6 bases). The CDR3 runs 15 residues. V lost 6 bases and J 1 base, leaving 16 bases between the germline ends. From germline, CDR1 is MDHEN and CDR2 SYDVKM. Written as DNA, the CDR3 is TGTGCCAGCAGCGTTCCCGGGGCGGGATCCTACGAGCAGTACTTC. This codes for CASSVPGAGSYEQYF. Variable domain in full (rest from reference TRBV28 and TRBJ2-7): DVKVTQSSRYLVKRTGEKVFLECVQDMDHENMFWYRQDPGLGLRLIYFSYDVKMKEKGDIPEGYSVSREKKERFSLILESASTNQTSMYLCASSVPGAGSYEQYFGPGTRLTVT.

Judged by abundance, this clone is medium-sized. The chain carries TRBV18 and TRBJ1-1, with TRBD1 as a possible D gene (6 bases). The length of the CDR3 is 13 residues. In germline, CDR1 is KGHSH, CDR2 LQKENI. With 6 bases removed from V and 3 bases from J, the gap between germline ends came to 11 bases. The CDR3, as DNA: TGTGCCAGCTCCACGAACAGGGACACTGAAGCTTTCTTT. Translated, it gives CASSTNRDTEAFF. Together with reference TRBV18 and TRBJ1-1, the CDR3 gives the full variable domain: NAGVMQNPRHLVRRRGQEARLRCSPMKGHSHVYWYRQLPEEGLKFMVYLQKENIIDESGMPKERFSAEFPKEGPSILRIQQVVRGDSAAYFCASSTNRDTEAFFGQGTRLTVV.

The chain carries TRBV7-6 and TRBJ1-4; tentative D call: TRBD1 (5 bases). Germline V gene data show CDR1 as SGHVS and CDR2 as FNYEAQ. This CDR3 is built from 17 residues. V dropped 1 base and J dropped 5 bases, with 17 bases sitting between them. The CDR3 region is CASSLGGTGTGNEKLFF. The CDR3 DNA is TGTGCCAGCAGCTTAGGCGGGACCGGGACGGGAAATGAAAAACTGTTTTTT.